A single sample is the source of the 16 T cell receptor beta chains below, sequenced in a study of T cells in Graves' hyperthyroidism and ophthalmopathy. RNA transcripts yielded amplified TCR beta CDR3 regions. HTBI primers were employed in a first-round RT-PCR of the TCR CDR3. TCRdb fed the multiplex PCR reads into MiXCR, producing one record per CDR3 protein. The sample shows hundreds of thousands of distinct CDR3 sequences, around 21% of them seen only once. The specimen was blood. Source of these receptors: a man aged 25-45 years with Graves' ophthalmopathy.

This clonotype was seen a handful of times. The chain carries TRBV7-9 and TRBJ2-1; TRBD2 might be the D (5 bases). Germline CDR1 SEHNR, CDR2 FQNEAQ (reference sequence). Deletions cut 1 base from V and 6 bases from J, with 10 bases between. The CDR3 runs 14 residues. The CDR3 is CASSLVGTSNEQFF. DNA for the CDR3: TGTGCCAGCAGCTTAGTAGGTACTAGCAATGAGCAGTTCTTC.

The chain recombines TRBV10-3 with TRBJ2-2; no firm D call. CDR3 length: 14 residues. Trimming took off 2 bases at V and 4 bases at J, with 8 bases between the two ends. In germline, CDR1 is ENHRY, CDR2 SYGVKD. The CDR3 DNA sequence: TGTGCCATCAGTGAGAGGGAATCCACCGGGGAGCTGTTTTTT. Its translation is CAISERESTGELFF.

DNA of the CDR3: TGTGCCAGCAGCTACACCCGGGCCAAGTTTTCGGCTGGCTACACCTTC. It is translated as CASSYTRAKFSAGYTF. The chain uses TRBV11-2 and TRBJ1-2; D remains unclear. Trimming pared 4 bases from V and 7 bases from J, leaving 22 bases between. Looked up from germline, CDR1 is SGHAT and CDR2 is FQNNGV. The CDR3 has 16 amino acids. The entire variable domain, with the rest obtained from reference TRBV11-2 and TRBJ1-2, is as follows: EAGVAQSPRYKIIEKRQSVAFWCNPISGHATLYWYQQILGQGPKLLIQFQNNGVVDDSQLPKDRFSAERLKGVDSTLKIQPAKLEDSAVYLCASSYTRAKFSAGYTFGSGTRLTVV.

This clonotype was recorded at least ten times. This rearrangement joins TRBV11-1 to TRBJ1-1, with D perhaps TRBD1 (5 bases). Germline loops: CDR1 SGHAT, CDR2 FQDESV (reference sequence). V lost 5 bases and J lost 0, with 13 bases in between. The CDR3 extends over 15 amino acids. The CDR3: CASSPDGGMNTEAFF. CDR3 nucleotides: TGTGCCAGCAGCCCAGATGGGGGGATGAACACTGAAGCTTTCTTT.

The chain uses TRBV5-1 and TRBJ2-2; TRBD1 matches 7 bases. The CDR3 consists of 16 residues. The V gene end was trimmed by 4 bases and the J gene end by 1 base; junction bases not matched to a gene: 7. Germline-derived CDR1 and CDR2 are SGHRS and YFSETQ. CDR3 sequence: CASSRPGTENTGELFF. The CDR3 region has the DNA TGCGCCAGCAGCCGACCCGGGACAGAGAACACCGGGGAGCTGTTTTTT.

A few counts support this clonotype. The chain carries TRBV28 and TRBJ2-5; TRBD1 or TRBD2 may be the D gene (6 bases each). CDR1 is MDHEN and CDR2 is SYDVKM in the germline V gene. This CDR3 spans 18 amino acids. V gave up 4 bases and J gave up 2 bases, with 23 bases separating them. The DNA of the CDR3 is TGTGCCAGCAGTTGGAGGGGGGCCAGAGAAAAACAACAAGAGACCCAGTACTTC. The encoded protein is CASSWRGAREKQQETQYF.

This clonotype has more than one count but fewer than ten. The V and J genes are TRBV15 and TRBJ2-7, with 7 bases that match TRBD1. The CDR3 contains 16 residues. CDR1 and CDR2 (germline): LNHNV, YYDKDF (reference sequence). Trimming cost V 5 bases and J 7 bases; bases outside gene matches: 17. The CDR3 DNA reads as TGTGCCACCAGCTCCCACCTGGGACAGCCTAGGTGGGAGCAGTACTTC. Amino acids: CATSSHLGQPRWEQYF.

About this clonotype: Its ends do not fully match the called genes, so a read error is possible. This chain joins TRBV5-1 and TRBJ2-1, with D tentatively TRBD2 (5 bases). CDR1 is SGHRS, CDR2 YFSETQ, per germline. This CDR3 is built from 16 residues. In nucleotides, the CDR3 is TGTGCCAGCAGCTTGGAAGGGCCTAGCCAATACAATGAGCAGTTCTTC. This translates into CASSLEGPSQYNEQFF. Supplemented by reference TRBV5-1 and TRBJ2-1, the full variable domain reads KAGVTQTPRYLIKTRGQQVTLSCSPISGHRSVSWYQQTPGQGLQFLFEYFSETQRNKGNFPGRFSGRQFSNSRSEMNVSTLELGDSALYLCASSLEGPSQYNEQFFGPGTRLTVL.

The CDR3 bases are TGTGCCAGCAGTTTTCTGACTAGTTCCCTTCGGTCCTACAATGAGCAGTTCTTC. It is translated as CASSFLTSSLRSYNEQFF. The rearrangement links TRBV27 to TRBJ2-1; D possibly corresponds to TRBD2 (6 bases). This CDR3 comprises 18 residues. The V end was cut by 3 bases, the J end by 1 base, with 19 bases between. Looked up from germline, CDR1 is MNHEY and CDR2 is SMNVEV (reference sequence).

This rearrangement joins TRBV5-1 to TRBJ1-2; tentatively, D is TRBD1 (5 bases). Trimming cost V 4 bases and J 6 bases, with 16 bases left between them. CDR3 length: 14 residues. Germline CDR1 SGHRS, CDR2 YFSETQ. As DNA, the CDR3 is TGCGCCAGCAGCCCCGGAGGGGACGCCCATGGCTACACCTTC. Protein: CASSPGGDAHGYTF.

In its sample, this clonotype was seen many times. CDR3 in DNA: TGTGCCAGCAGCTTAGCGACCGGGACAGGTACCTACGAGCAGTACTTC. Its translation: CASSLATGTGTYEQYF. This chain connects TRBV7-9 to TRBJ2-7; 8 positions agree with TRBD1. The CDR3 spans 16 residues. V shed 0 bases and J 2 bases; nucleotides not matched to a gene: 6. Germline V gives CDR1 SEHNR, CDR2 FQNEAQ (reference sequence).

The genes are TRBV20-1 and TRBJ2-1; D perhaps matches TRBD2 (5 bases). The length of the CDR3 is 14 residues. The germline V gene has CDR1 DFQATT and CDR2 SNEGSKA (reference sequence). V was clipped by 6 bases and J by 9 bases, with 21 bases between them. CDR3 DNA sequence: TGCAGTGCCCCAAGAGGCGCGGGTGTGGGTGAGCAGTTCTTC. Protein sequence: CSAPRGAGVGEQFF.

This clonotype was seen more than once but under ten times. This chain uses TRBV24-1 with TRBJ1-5; 7 positions match TRBD1. With 9 bases clipped from V and 3 bases from J, the junction kept 4 bases outside the gene matches. The CDR3 totals 13 residues. CDR1 is KGHDR and CDR2 is SFDVKD in the germline V gene. In DNA, the CDR3 is TGTGCCACCTCCGACAGGGCCAATCAGCCCCAGCATTTT. Translated, it gives CATSDRANQPQHF.

The rearrangement links TRBV29-1 to TRBJ2-1, with 14 nucleotides matching TRBD2. The CDR3 is 13 amino acids. Losses at the gene ends were 7 bases for V and 6 bases for J; bases not matched to a gene: 2. The germline V gene has CDR1 SQVTM and CDR2 ANQGSEA. In nucleotides, the CDR3 is TGCAGCGATGGACTAGCGGGAGGCAATGAGCAGTTCTTC. Translation gives CSDGLAGGNEQFF.

This clonotype has a handful of counts. The chain recombines TRBV19 with TRBJ2-1; no clear D gene. CDR3 length: 13 residues. The germline V gene encodes CDR1 LNHDA and CDR2 SQIVND (reference sequence). V lost 3 bases, J lost 4 bases, and 7 bases lay in between. The chain's CDR3 is CASSIVGYNEQFF. CDR3 DNA: TGTGCCAGTAGTATCGTCGGTTACAATGAGCAGTTCTTC.

This clonotype occurred many times. Here the CDR3 reads CASSPGDRDNEKLFF. DNA of the CDR3: TGTGCCAGCAGTCCGGGGGACAGGGATAATGAAAAACTGTTTTTT. This chain joins TRBV12-3 or TRBV12-4 and TRBJ1-4, with 9 bases lining up with TRBD1. The CDR3 covers 15 residues. V was pared by 5 bases and J by 4 bases, with 5 bases of the junction left unmatched.